This entry lists 25 T cell receptor beta chains sequenced from one sample in a study of shared clonotypes between healthy human individuals. The repertoire was sequenced with immunoSEQ multiplex PCR; TCRdb's copy has only in-frame clones and lacks some. The sample contains around 2,000,000 clones, 85% to 95% of which appear only once. Sequences were obtained from naive CD4+ T cells sorted from blood. As to subset: CD45RA+ positively selected. The source is a man younger than 30 in good health.

The V gene is TRBV2, the J gene TRBJ2-3, with D maybe TRBD2 (6 bases). V gave up 5 bases and J gave up 4 bases, with 19 bases separating them. Germline loops: CDR1 SNHLY, CDR2 FYNNEI. The CDR3 is 16 amino acids. CDR3 residues: CASSSTGLRYADTQYF. The CDR3, as DNA: TGTGCCAGCAGTTCCACGGGACTCCGGTACGCAGATACGCAGTATTTT.

The chain links TRBV6-6 to TRBJ2-7; D is unclear. The CDR3 extends over 13 amino acids. V lost 4 bases, J lost 4 bases, and 11 bases lay in between. CDR1 MNHNY and CDR2 SVGAGI come from the germline V gene (reference sequence). Here the CDR3 reads CASSLGPGYEQYF. CDR3 DNA sequence: TGTGCCAGCAGTTTGGGTCCTGGGTACGAGCAGTACTTC.

The chain is built from TRBV10-1 and TRBJ2-7, with a weak D call TRBD2 (5 bases). The V end lost 3 bases, the J end lost 3 bases, and 9 bases lay between the germline ends. CDR1 WNHNN and CDR2 SYGVQD come from the germline V gene (reference sequence). This CDR3 is built from 13 residues. CDR3 protein: CASSEKRNYEQYF. As DNA, the CDR3 is TGCGCCAGCAGTGAAAAGCGGAACTACGAGCAGTACTTC.

As for this clone: The sample contains more than one DNA sequence encoding this CDR3. J is TRBJ1-2 and V is TRBV6-5; 7 bases align to TRBD1. J lost 5 bases, V lost 2 bases, and 5 bases had no gene match. CDR3 length: 14 residues. CDR1 is MNHEY, CDR2 SVGAGI, per germline. CDR3 sequence: CASSYGDSRYGYTF. CDR3 coding DNA: TGTGCCAGCAGTTACGGGGACAGCCGGTATGGCTACACCTTC.

This chain connects TRBV1 to TRBJ2-5; the table's TRBD2 call for D was not verified on the DNA. TRBV1 is assigned pseudogene status. The CDR3 totals 13 residues. The CDR3 loop reads CTSSLGGQETQYF. In DNA, the CDR3 is TGCACCAGCAGCCTCGGGGGCCAAGAGACCCAGTACTTC.

The V gene is TRBV9, the J gene TRBJ2-3, with D perhaps being TRBD1 or TRBD2 (5 bases each). Trimming removed 4 bases from V and 6 bases from J, with 24 bases in between. The CDR3 covers 17 residues. The V gene's germline CDR1 is SGDLS and CDR2 YYNGEE. CDR3 in amino acids: CASSPTGEGPLWDTQYF. The CDR3 region has the DNA TGTGCCAGCAGCCCCACCGGAGAGGGACCCCTCTGGGATACGCAGTATTTT.

V usage is TRBV6-4 and J usage is TRBJ2-2; D is unclear. The CDR3 is made up of 14 amino acids. Germline CDR1 reads MRHNA; CDR2 reads SNTAGT. Trimming took 3 bases from V and 3 from J, leaving 8 bases between them. CDR3 nucleotide sequence: TGTGCCAGCAGTGAGTTTGGCGACACCGGGGAGCTGTTTTTT. It codes for CASSEFGDTGELFF.

V is TRBV4-1 and J is TRBJ2-2; D is unresolved. CDR3 length: 18 amino acids. Germline CDR1 and CDR2: MGHRA and YSYEKL. The V gene lost 4 bases and the J gene lost 0 bases, with 18 bases spanning the gap. The CDR3 nucleotides read TGCGCCAGCAGCCTGTCGGTCGGTTCAAGAACGAACACCGGGGAGCTGTTTTTT. Translated, it gives CASSLSVGSRTNTGELFF.

This chain links TRBV5-3 with TRBJ1-1, with 10 bases fitting TRBD1. TRBV5-3 qualifies as an ORF whose function is uncertain. Unmatched junction bases numbered 2, after V lost 5 bases and J lost 7 bases. This CDR3 is built from 12 residues. CDR3 nucleotide sequence: TGTGCCAGAAGGCGGACAGGGGGTGAAGCTTTCTTT. Translation: CARRRTGGEAFF.

This clone is a singleton in its sample. The V and J genes are TRBV11-3 and TRBJ2-2; a weak D match, TRBD2 (5 bases). The V and J ends lost 3 bases and 6 bases respectively, with 14 bases between them. This CDR3 has 15 residues. CDR1 is SGHNT, CDR2 YENEEA, per germline. The CDR3 region is CASSFSGMVPGELFF. The CDR3 nucleotides read TGTGCCAGCAGCTTTTCGGGGATGGTCCCCGGGGAGCTGTTTTTT.

This clone has just one count. V gene TRBV19 combines with J gene TRBJ2-1; D unresolved. V lost 4 bases and J lost 3, with 16 bases in between. CDR1 LNHDA and CDR2 SQIVND come from the germline V gene (reference sequence). The CDR3 has 16 residues. CDR3 amino acids: CASSSSSRILYNEQFF. The CDR3, as DNA: TGTGCCAGTAGTAGTAGTTCTAGGATACTCTACAATGAGCAGTTCTTC.

The chain uses TRBV6-1 and TRBJ2-7, with 9 bases fitting TRBD1. V lost 0 bases, J lost 6 bases, and 3 bases stayed unmatched. Per the germline V gene, CDR1 is MNHNS and CDR2 is SASEGT. The CDR3 extends over 14 amino acids. The CDR3 nucleotides are TGTGCCAGCAGTGAAGCCGGGACAGGGCCCGAGCAGTACTTC. It specifies CASSEAGTGPEQYF.

This clone appeared once. This rearrangement joins TRBV15 to TRBJ2-3; D call uncertain. Germline V gene data show CDR1 as LNHNV and CDR2 as YYDKDF (reference sequence). This CDR3 is 14 amino acids long. Trimming took off 6 bases at V and 2 bases at J, with 12 bases between the two ends. The CDR3 nucleotides read TGTGCCACCAGAGGTTTGGCGCCCACAGATACGCAGTATTTT. It yields the protein CATRGLAPTDTQYF.

This clone has a handful of counts. The gene calls are TRBV18 and TRBJ2-1, with 7 bases aligning to TRBD2. CDR3 length: 13 residues. The V and J ends lost 6 bases and 7 bases, in that order; junction bases with no gene match: 6. Germline V gene lookup returns CDR1 KGHSH and CDR2 LQKENI. CDR3 DNA: TGTGCCAGCTCGCTGGGAGGGGTTAATGAGCAGTTCTTC. Translation: CASSLGGVNEQFF.

This clone has only one observation. The sample carries other DNA sequences with the same CDR3. This sequence joins TRBV6-5 and TRBJ2-7; 7 bases fit TRBD1. Germline lookup yields CDR1 MNHEY and CDR2 SVGAGI. Trimming at V came to 5 bases and at J to 2 bases, leaving 3 bases not matched to a gene. The CDR3 contains 13 residues. As DNA, the CDR3 is TGTGCCAGCAGTAGAGGGGGCGCCTACGAGCAGTACTTC. It is translated as CASSRGGAYEQYF.

The CDR3 sequence is CASSFSQAKNIQYF. As DNA, the CDR3 is TGTGCCAGCAGCTTTTCCCAAGCCAAAAACATTCAGTACTTC. This sequence joins TRBV13 and TRBJ2-4; D not certain. The CDR3 length is 14 residues. V was clipped by 3 bases and J by 0 bases, with 6 bases between them. Per the germline V gene, CDR1 is PRHDT and CDR2 is FYEKMQ (reference sequence).

The table lists this clone with a count of one. In the same sample, other DNA sequences code for this CDR3. This chain links TRBV7-2 with TRBJ2-1, with D uncertain. The CDR3 is 12 residues long. Per the germline V gene, CDR1 is SGHTA and CDR2 is FQGNSA. V was trimmed by 0 bases and J by 9 bases, leaving 6 bases between them. For the CDR3, the DNA is TGTGCCAGCAGCTTAGCGCTGGGTGAGCAGTTCTTC. This translates into CASSLALGEQFF. The variable domain in full, with the rest retrieved from reference TRBV7-2 and TRBJ2-1, is GAGVSQSPSNKVTEKGKDVELRCDPISGHTALYWYRQSLGQGLEFLIYFQGNSAPDKSGLPSDRFSAERTGGSVSTLTIQRTQQEDSAVYLCASSLALGEQFFGPGTRLTVL.

This chain uses TRBV1 with TRBJ2-7; the table's D call TRBD2 went unverified against the DNA. TRBV1 is shown as a pseudogene. This CDR3 spans 15 amino acids. The CDR3, as DNA: TGCACCAGCAGCCAACCCCGGGAGCGCTCCTACGAGCAGTACTTC. This encodes CTSSQPRERSYEQYF.

About this clone itself: Other DNA sequences within the sample encode an identical CDR3. The chain couples TRBV6-5 to TRBJ2-2, with TRBD1 identical over 8 bases. CDR3 length equals 13 residues. Unmatched junction bases numbered 3, after V lost 8 bases and J lost 4 bases. Germline CDR1 and CDR2: MNHEY and SVGAGI. The CDR3 is CASSGGGTGELFF. DNA of the CDR3: TGTGCCAGCTCAGGGGGCGGCACCGGGGAGCTGTTTTTT.

The chain joins TRBV10-3 to TRBJ2-7; 7 nucleotides agree with TRBD2. The CDR3 spans 15 residues. The V and J ends lost 0 bases and 6 bases, in that order; junction bases with no gene match: 8. The V gene's germline CDR1 is ENHRY and CDR2 SYGVKD. Here the CDR3 DNA reads TGTGCCATCAGTGAGTCGAGCGGGGTGTCTGGCGAGCAGTACTTC. Its protein product is CAISESSGVSGEQYF.

The chain links TRBV7-9 to TRBJ2-3, with 8 bases aligning to TRBD1. The CDR3 totals 15 residues. With V trimmed by 3 bases and J by 6 bases, 8 bases remained unmatched. The germline CDR1 and CDR2 sequences are SEHNR and FQNEAQ (reference sequence). CDR3 sequence: CASSFPGRGPDTQYF. CDR3 sequence (DNA): TGTGCCAGCAGCTTCCCGGGCAGGGGGCCGGATACGCAGTATTTT.

This clone has only one observation. V gene TRBV6-6 combines with J gene TRBJ1-6; D not certain. The germline CDR1 and CDR2 sequences are MNHNY and SVGAGI (reference sequence). The CDR3 totals 13 residues. V was cut by 1 base and J by 8 bases, with 6 bases left in between. DNA for the CDR3: TGTGCCAGCAGTTACTGGCAGGATTCACCCCTCCACTTT. Translation: CASSYWQDSPLHF.

This sequence joins TRBV2 and TRBJ2-7; D may correspond to TRBD1 or TRBD2 (5 bases each). Germline-derived CDR1 and CDR2 are SNHLY and FYNNEI. V lost 1 base to trimming and J lost 1 base, with 11 bases between them. The CDR3 is made up of 15 amino acids. The CDR3 reads CASSEGTWGSYEQYF. As DNA, the CDR3 is TGTGCCAGCAGTGAAGGGACCTGGGGGTCCTACGAGCAGTACTTC.

The gene calls are TRBV6-1 and TRBJ1-4, with D hard to call. The germline V gene has CDR1 MNHNS and CDR2 SASEGT. Between the trimmed V and J ends, which lost 7 bases and 3 bases, there was a span of 12 bases. This CDR3 region has 14 residues. Here the CDR3 reads CASTPVLANEKLFF. In DNA form, the CDR3 reads TGTGCCAGCACTCCGGTTTTAGCTAATGAAAAACTGTTTTTT.

This rearrangement joins TRBV27 to TRBJ2-7; D not resolved. CDR1 and CDR2 (germline): MNHEY, SMNVEV (reference sequence). The CDR3 is 15 residues long. V was cut by 8 bases and J by 9 bases, with 26 bases left in between. CDR3 amino acids: CASARSGYNAGGQYF. The CDR3 DNA is TGTGCCAGCGCCAGGTCCGGGTACAACGCCGGTGGGCAGTACTTC.